The 9 T cell receptor beta chains in this list originate from one sample, sequenced in a study of shared clonotypes between healthy human individuals. The data were produced by immunoSEQ multiplex PCR, yet TCRdb's version contains in-frame clones alone and is incomplete. The sample lists millions of clones; more than 85% were seen once. Source material: naive CD4+ T cells from PBMCs. The subset was: CD45RA+ positively selected. The receptors were gathered from a man between 18 and 29 years old in good health. Some clones in this sample may be carry-over from other donors' samples.

The chain joins TRBV28 to TRBJ1-1, with D perhaps matching TRBD1 (6 bases). Trimming stripped 3 bases from V and 1 base from J, with 12 bases between. Germline V gene lookup returns CDR1 MDHEN and CDR2 SYDVKM. This CDR3 has 15 residues. The CDR3 sequence: CASSFRTAGNTEAFF. CDR3 DNA sequence: TGTGCCAGCAGTTTTAGGACAGCGGGGAACACTGAAGCTTTCTTT.

The CDR3 here is CASSSLSGGGYNEQFF. The CDR3 region has the DNA TGTGCCAGTAGTTCTCTTAGCGGGGGCGGGTACAATGAGCAGTTCTTC. This chain connects TRBV19 to TRBJ2-1; 9 nucleotides match TRBD2. After removal of 5 bases from V and 4 bases from J, the junction contained 9 bases not matched to a gene. The CDR3 covers 16 residues. In germline, CDR1 is LNHDA, CDR2 SQIVND (reference sequence).

The CDR3 protein is CASGLRLQVKESYTF. The CDR3 region has the DNA TGTGCCAGCGGACTCAGGCTACAGGTGAAGGAGAGCTACACCTTC. The rearrangement uses TRBV21-1 and TRBJ1-2. TRBV21-1 is a listed pseudogene. The CDR3 runs 15 residues.

The V gene is TRBV5-4, the J gene TRBJ2-2; D may be TRBD2 (5 bases). Germline CDR1 reads SGHNT; CDR2 reads YYREEE (reference sequence). Trimming removed 4 bases at V and 6 bases at J, with 22 bases between. The CDR3 consists of 17 residues. CDR3 amino acids: CASSPPRGSRRSGELFF. The CDR3 DNA follows: TGTGCCAGCAGCCCCCCCCGGGGATCCCGGAGGTCCGGGGAGCTGTTTTTT.

The V and J genes are TRBV7-9 and TRBJ2-1; tentatively, D is TRBD2 (5 bases). Germline V gives CDR1 SEHNR, CDR2 FQNEAQ (reference sequence). Trimming pared 3 bases from V and 0 bases from J, leaving 15 bases between. CDR3 length equals 17 residues. The CDR3 sequence is CASSFTPSGNSYNEQFF. CDR3 nucleotide sequence: TGTGCCAGCAGCTTTACCCCCTCCGGGAACTCCTACAATGAGCAGTTCTTC. Supplemented by reference TRBV7-9 and TRBJ2-1, the full variable domain reads DTGVSQNPRHKITKRGQNVTFRCDPISEHNRLYWYRQTLGQGPEFLTYFQNEAQLEKSRLLSDRFSAERPKGSFSTLEIQRTEQGDSAMYLCASSFTPSGNSYNEQFFGPGTRLTVL.

The genes are TRBV5-1 and TRBJ1-4, with 7 bases aligning to TRBD1. Germline-derived CDR1 and CDR2 are SGHRS and YFSETQ. CDR3 length: 20 residues. Germline trimming cut 3 bases from V and 0 bases from J; bases unmatched to any gene: 17. This CDR3 reads CASSSTPTGAIVATNEKLFF. The DNA for the CDR3 is TGCGCCAGCAGCTCTACCCCCACAGGGGCGATAGTTGCAACTAATGAAAAACTGTTTTTT.

V gene TRBV4-3 combines with J gene TRBJ2-7; 9 positions agree with TRBD2. J lost 4 bases, V lost 3 bases, and 16 bases had no gene match. The CDR3 is 18 residues long. The germline gives CDR1 LGHNA, CDR2 YSLEER. The CDR3 DNA is TGCGCCAGCAGCCAGAGGCCGGTGTCTAGCGGGGCATCATACGAGCAGTACTTC. It translates to CASSQRPVSSGASYEQYF.

This chain uses TRBV5-1 with TRBJ2-3; 7 bases align to TRBD2. CDR1 and CDR2 from the germline V gene are SGHRS and YFSETQ. The CDR3 totals 17 residues. V trimming: 0 bases; J trimming: 2 bases; junction bases outside the gene matches: 9. In nucleotides, the CDR3 is TGCGCCAGCAGCTTGGCCTGGAGGAGCGGGGACACAGATACGCAGTATTTT. Protein: CASSLAWRSGDTDTQYF.

About this clone itself: In the same sample, other DNA sequences code for this CDR3. The chain links TRBV19 to TRBJ1-1; no clear D. CDR1 is LNHDA and CDR2 is SQIVND in the germline V gene (reference sequence). V gave up 3 bases and J gave up 5 bases, with 13 bases separating them. The CDR3 contains 14 residues. CDR3 residues: CASSISSGRTEAFF. The CDR3 bases are TGTGCCAGTAGTATCTCATCCGGAAGGACTGAAGCTTTCTTT.